What follows are 5 T cell receptor beta chains derived from one specimen sequenced in a study of cytotoxic CD8 clonotypes in ibrutinib-treated CLL. TCRdb's copy holds only in-frame clones and misses some; the assay was immunoSEQ multiplex PCR. This sample yields 200,000 or so clones, of which about four fifths are seen a single time; roughly 10% belongs to the top ten. Sequencing was performed on PBMCs, taken after 12 months of ibrutinib treatment. The receptor set was obtained from a human donor with chronic lymphocytic leukemia.

V usage is TRBV30 and J usage is TRBJ1-3; the D gene is possibly TRBD1 (6 bases). CDR1 GTSNPN and CDR2 SVGIG come from the germline V gene (reference sequence). V gave up 3 bases and J gave up 1 base, with 7 bases separating them. There are 13 residues in the CDR3. CDR3 amino acids: CAWSGQSGNTIYF. CDR3 coding DNA: TGTGCCTGGAGCGGACAGTCTGGAAACACCATATATTTT. The full variable domain, rest sourced from reference TRBV30 and TRBJ1-3, is SQTIHQWPATLVQPVGSPLSLECTVEGTSNPNLYWYRQAAGRGLQLLFYSVGIGQISSEVPQNLSASRPQDRQFILSSKKLLLSDSGFYLCAWSGQSGNTIYFGEGSWLTVV.

This clone was picked up a small number of times. The chain carries TRBV6-1 and TRBJ2-1, with a possible D match to TRBD2 (6 bases). This CDR3 has 14 residues. The V gene lost 6 bases and the J gene lost 4 bases, with 13 bases spanning the gap. Germline V gene data show CDR1 as MNHNS and CDR2 as SASEGT. Here the CDR3 DNA reads TGTGCCAGCAGGGAGGGGCGGGGTTACAATGAGCAGTTCTTC. Its protein product is CASREGRGYNEQFF.

The chain has TRBV27 and TRBJ1-5; D gene unclear. CDR1 and CDR2 from the germline V gene are MNHEY and SMNVEV (reference sequence). The CDR3 loop spans 14 amino acids. The ends were cut back, 5 bases at V and 7 bases at J, with 15 bases in the middle. The CDR3 here is CASSLTSNGQPQHF. The CDR3 bases are TGTGCCAGCAGTCTGACCTCTAACGGGCAGCCCCAGCATTTT.

This clone was counted between two and nine times. At one end the junction does not follow the germline gene, possibly because of a read error. This sequence joins TRBV4-1 and TRBJ2-5; TRBD2 might be the D (5 bases). This CDR3 region has 15 residues. Germline-derived CDR1 and CDR2 are MGHRA and YSYEKL. CDR3 bases: TGCGCCAGCAGGCAAGGCGCGGGCGGAAGGGAGACCCAGTACTTC. This sequence encodes CASRQGAGGRETQYF.

The CDR3 DNA is TGTGCCAGCAGCTTTCCGGGGTTGAGTGTCGAAGCTTTCTTT. It codes for CASSFPGLSVEAFF. V and J are TRBV11-2 and TRBJ1-1; D gene ambiguous. This CDR3 spans 14 amino acids. Germline values: CDR1 SGHAT, CDR2 FQNNGV. The germline V and J ends were trimmed by 3 bases and 8 bases, with 16 bases remaining between them.